Below are 10 T cell receptor beta chains sequenced from a single sample in a study of T cells expressing NK-cell markers. TCRdb re-called the 5' RACE reads; one entry per CDR3 protein, DNA not given. The sample totals around 280,000 distinct CDR3 sequences. The sample consisted of blood T cells: a sorted CD56 or NKG2C T cell subset, CD4+ or CD8+ T cells, or bulk PBMC T cells (not recorded which). These receptors all stem from a man younger than 35 in good health.

The chain employs TRBV9 and TRBJ1-5. The CDR3 contains 14 residues. The germline V gene has CDR1 SGDLS and CDR2 YYNGEE. This CDR3 is CASSVGQSNQPQHF. Full variable domain (outside the CDR3, taken from reference TRBV9 and TRBJ1-5): DSGVTQTPKHLITATGQRVTLRCSPRSGDLSVYWYQQSLDQGLQFLIQYYNGEERAKGNILERFSAQQFPDLHSELNLSSLELGDSALYFCASSVGQSNQPQHFGDGTRLSIL.

The chain couples TRBV7-2 to TRBJ1-2; TCRdb's D call, TRBD1, is unchecked because there is no DNA. Looked up from germline, CDR1 is SGHTA and CDR2 is FQGNSA. The length of the CDR3 is 14 residues. The CDR3 reads CASSYRDRGYGYTF.

The V call is TRBV6-1, the J call TRBJ2-7; the TCRdb call, TRBD2, lacks DNA for checking. Germline values: CDR1 MNHNS, CDR2 SASEGT. CDR3 length equals 17 residues. The CDR3: CASSKRILAWDVDGQYF.

The gene calls are TRBV5-4 and TRBJ2-1; checking the TCRdb D call of TRBD2 is not possible without DNA. CDR1 SGHNT and CDR2 YYREEE come from the germline V gene (reference sequence). CDR3 length equals 19 residues. CDR3 protein: CASSLTGTSGTRSYNEQFF. Based on the CDR3 plus reference TRBV5-4 and TRBJ2-1, the full variable domain is ETGVTQSPTHLIKTRGQQVTLRCSSQSGHNTVSWYQQALGQGPQFIFQYYREEENGRGNFPPRFSGLQFPNYSSELNVNALELDDSALYLCASSLTGTSGTRSYNEQFFGPGTRLTVL.

V and J are TRBV20-1 and TRBJ2-3; TCRdb names TRBD2, which stays unverified in the absence of DNA. Germline V gene data show CDR1 as DFQATT and CDR2 as SNEGSKA (reference sequence). This CDR3 spans 15 amino acids. The CDR3 loop is CSATRGTPRGNTQYF.

The chain employs TRBV7-9 and TRBJ2-1; as DNA is missing, the TRBD2 call by TCRdb cannot be tested. The germline CDR1 and CDR2 sequences are SEHNR and FQNEAQ (reference sequence). The CDR3 spans 14 residues. CDR3 protein: CASSLAGGSNEQFF.

The chain is built from TRBV10-3 and TRBJ2-7; TCRdb indicates TRBD2, and absent DNA this call remains unverified. This CDR3 region has 15 residues. Germline V lookup: CDR1 ENHRY, CDR2 SYGVKD. CDR3 amino acids: CAISESWDSSYEQYF.

V gene TRBV20-1 combines with J gene TRBJ1-1; TCRdb's D call of TRBD1 is untestable without DNA. The CDR3 has 15 amino acids. From germline, CDR1 is DFQATT and CDR2 SNEGSKA (reference sequence). CDR3 loop: CSASWAGGGDTEAFF.

V is TRBV6-2 or TRBV6-3 and J is TRBJ2-7; TCRdb returns TRBD2, unconfirmable since there is no DNA. The CDR3 sequence is 13 residues long. The germline V gene has CDR1 MNHEY and CDR2 SVGEGT. The CDR3 sequence is CASSLRAAYEQYF.

This sequence joins TRBV20-1 and TRBJ2-3; TCRdb calls TRBD1, which cannot be checked without DNA. Germline values: CDR1 DFQATT, CDR2 SNEGSKA (reference sequence). There are 19 residues in the CDR3. CDR3 residues: CSALIPGTVRSGRTDTQYF.